This T cell receptor beta chain was identified during a study of vaccination and CD4 T cells after COVID-19 (dated by TCRdb to between 2020 and 2023). Background on the whole study: SARS-CoV-2 positivity had been established in the convalescent patients by nasal swab PCR, and mild disease was recorded in under ten of these patients and severe disease in one. Six males and four females were included in the convalescent cohort, with two Hispanic individuals, seven Caucasians, two Asians and one multiracial person represented. Each participant got two doses of either the Pfizer-BioNTech BNT162b2 vaccine (n=8) or the Moderna mRNA-1273 vaccine (n=2). Post-COVID blood samples from convalescent patients were collected a median of roughly 100 days after diagnosis, with a range of roughly 30 to 170 days. Post-vaccine blood samples were obtained a median of approximately 74 days after the second vaccine dose, with a range of roughly 14 to 241 days. Overlapping spike peptide pools from SARS-CoV-2 and from the common cold coronaviruses HCoV-NL63, HCoV-OC43 and HCoV-229E were used as culture stimuli. In control cultures, a CEFX viral epitope pool was used as positive control, an HIV-1 Nef peptide pool was used as negative control, or no peptide was added. The spike-specific CD4+ TCR repertoire was compared before and after mRNA vaccination in nine to ten COVID-19 convalescent patients and a few infection-naive healthy vaccine recipients. Results the study describes overall, beyond this receptor: Relatively few convalescent patients were included in the study, and early timepoints after natural infection were not analyzed. Although the median number of SARS-CoV-2-reactive clonotypes went up from fewer than 25 after infection to approximately 40 after vaccination, the increase was not significant. In convalescent patients, a median around 89% of post-vaccine SARS-CoV-2-reactive clones were detected only after vaccination, suggesting vaccine-specific priming. In convalescent patients, nearly all vaccine-specific clones (304 of 307) were found to be mono-reactive for SARS-CoV-2 spike rather than cross-reactive with common cold coronaviruses.

Receptor libraries were prepared by PCR. At the Johns Hopkins FTIC core, DNA from the cultured CD4+ T cells underwent TCR sequencing with the Oncomine TCR Beta short-read assay. The QIAamp micro DNA kit was used to extract genomic DNA from the cultured CD4+ T cells. Oncomine TCR Beta libraries from cultured CD4+ T cells were pooled using unique dual indexes and sequenced on an Illumina iSeq 100. Per the authors' processing: Non-productive sequences were removed, and CDR3s that did not start with C, did not end with F or W, or were shorter than 7 amino acids were discarded. Antigen-specific clonotypes were identified using the MANAFEST web application through comparison of peptide-stimulated wells with reference and other culture wells. An FDR below 0.05, an odds ratio above 5, and a productive frequency above 0.1% in at least two of three replicate wells were required for clones to be considered positive. A clonotype was classed as cross-reactive if the clonotype showed significant expansion both in SARS-CoV-2 spike wells and in at least one common cold coronavirus spike condition. Levenshtein distances (stringdist) and unrooted phylogenetic trees (ape) in R version 3.6.1 were used to assess CDR3 homology. TCRdb reprocessed the public reads (quality trimming at Q25 with fastp, clone calling with MiXCR) and kept in-frame beta chains. Every entry covers one CDR3 protein and lists the most common genes and DNA from its rows. The V and J calls, along with clone size, are taken from TCRdb and not from the paper's own processing. This sample is represented by 15,000 to 20,000 distinct CDR3 sequences; about 50% of them were singletons. The ten largest clones take up approximately 7% of the sample.

CDR1 and CDR2 are read off the germline V gene (reference sequence) as MNHEY and SMNVEV. From cysteine to phenylalanine, the CDR3 is 15 amino acids long. Only the CDR3 DNA stays, 45 bases, in frame from base 1. Trimming at the junction amounts to 7 bases on V and 7 bases on J, and the germline ends lie 20 bases apart. This clonotype turned up a few times. This clone's antigen is unknown. Base quality data are lacking; no much larger clone is found one base away. Sample treatment or condition, as interpreted from the label and publication: roughly 10-day PBMC culture with coronavirus spike peptide pools or control peptides (ViraFEST assay). The study used the ViraFEST assay, which expanded antigen-specific T cells with peptide pools and then identified expanded clonotypes by TCR sequencing. Positive SARS-CoV-2 PCR tests in the convalescent patients dated from March to December 2020, before Alpha, Beta and Delta variants emerged in the United States. Under 2.5 million PBMCs per well were cultured in IMDM with roughly 5% human AB serum and 9 to 10 IU/ml IL-2, plus 10 ug/ml peptide pools. On days 3 and 7, half of the culture medium was replaced with fresh IL-2-containing medium. CD4+ T cells were isolated after approximately ten days of culture through negative selection using the EasySep CD4+ T cell isolation kit. Ficoll-Paque Plus gradient centrifugation was used to isolate PBMCs from whole blood, and the isolated PBMCs were then either used fresh or cryopreserved at -140C. Each culture condition was generally run in triplicate wells.

The receptor chain draws on TRBV27 and TRBJ1-5; TRBD1 might be the D gene, on 6 matching bases. This clonotype was obtained from a human donor who had recovered from COVID-19. Sequencing input: CD4+ T cells from blood, cultured in vitro. The nucleotide sequence reads as follows: TGTGCCAGCACCTCTCTCGGGCAGGGGATACAGCCCCAGCATTTT. This encodes CASTSLGQGIQPQHF.